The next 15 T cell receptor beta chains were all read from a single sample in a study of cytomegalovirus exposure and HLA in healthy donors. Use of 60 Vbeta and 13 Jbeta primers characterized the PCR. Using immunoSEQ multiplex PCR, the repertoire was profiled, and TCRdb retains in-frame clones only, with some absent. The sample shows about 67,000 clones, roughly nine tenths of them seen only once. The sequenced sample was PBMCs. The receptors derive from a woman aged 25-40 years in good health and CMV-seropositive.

Written as DNA, the CDR3 is TGTGCCAGCAGCTTGGGCCCCAGGGGCCGGGAGCAGTTCTTC. Protein product: CASSLGPRGREQFF. The V gene is TRBV5-6, the J gene TRBJ2-1, with TRBD1 as a possible D gene (6 bases). This CDR3 is 14 amino acids long. Trimming took 0 bases from V and 10 from J, leaving 14 bases between them. Germline V gene data show CDR1 as SGHDT and CDR2 as YYEEEE.

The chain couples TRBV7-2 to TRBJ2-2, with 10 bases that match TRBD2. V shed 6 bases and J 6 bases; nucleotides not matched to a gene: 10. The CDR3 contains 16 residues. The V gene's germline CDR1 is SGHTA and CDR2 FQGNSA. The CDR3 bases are TGTGCCAGCAGTCAAGTGGCTAGCGGGAGATCCGGGGAGCTGTTTTTT. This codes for CASSQVASGRSGELFF.

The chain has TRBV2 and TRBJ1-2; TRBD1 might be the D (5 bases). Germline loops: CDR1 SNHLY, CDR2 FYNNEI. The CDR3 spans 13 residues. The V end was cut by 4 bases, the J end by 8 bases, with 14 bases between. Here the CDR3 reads CASSAQGVGGYTF. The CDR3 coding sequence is TGTGCCAGCAGTGCCCAAGGGGTTGGCGGCTACACCTTC. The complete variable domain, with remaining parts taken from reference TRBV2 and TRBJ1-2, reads EPEVTQTPSHQVTQMGQEVILRCVPISNHLYFYWYRQILGQKVEFLVSFYNNEISEKSEIFDDQFSVERPDGSNFTLKIRSTKLEDSAMYFCASSAQGVGGYTFGSGTRLTVV.

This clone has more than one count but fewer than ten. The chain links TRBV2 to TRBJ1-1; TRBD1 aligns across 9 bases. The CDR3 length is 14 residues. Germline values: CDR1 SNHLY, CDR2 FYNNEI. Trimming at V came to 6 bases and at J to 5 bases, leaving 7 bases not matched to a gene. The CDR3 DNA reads TGTGCCAGCAGGGATAACAGGGGGCAAACTGAAGCTTTCTTT. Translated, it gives CASRDNRGQTEAFF.

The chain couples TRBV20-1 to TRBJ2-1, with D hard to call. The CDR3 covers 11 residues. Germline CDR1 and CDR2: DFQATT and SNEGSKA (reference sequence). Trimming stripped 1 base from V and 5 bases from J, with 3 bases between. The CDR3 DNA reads TGCAGTGCTAGAGGCGACAATGAGCAGTTCTTC. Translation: CSARGDNEQFF.

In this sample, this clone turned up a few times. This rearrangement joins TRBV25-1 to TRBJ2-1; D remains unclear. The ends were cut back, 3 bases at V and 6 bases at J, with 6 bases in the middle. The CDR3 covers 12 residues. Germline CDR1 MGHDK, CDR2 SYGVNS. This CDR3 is CASSDSVNEQFF. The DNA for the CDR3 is TGTGCCAGCAGTGACTCGGTCAATGAGCAGTTCTTC.

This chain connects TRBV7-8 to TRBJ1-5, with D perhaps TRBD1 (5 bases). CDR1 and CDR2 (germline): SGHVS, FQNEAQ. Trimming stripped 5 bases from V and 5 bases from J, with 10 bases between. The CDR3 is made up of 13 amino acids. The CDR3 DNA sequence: TGTGCCAGCAGCATTGACAGAGATCAGCCCCAGCATTTT. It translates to CASSIDRDQPQHF.

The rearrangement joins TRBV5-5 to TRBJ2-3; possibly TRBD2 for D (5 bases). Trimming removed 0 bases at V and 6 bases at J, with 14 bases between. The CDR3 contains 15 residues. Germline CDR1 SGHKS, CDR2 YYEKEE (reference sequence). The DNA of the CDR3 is TGTGCCAGCAGCTTGGGGACTCGAATCTCGGATACGCAGTATTTT. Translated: CASSLGTRISDTQYF.

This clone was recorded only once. The CDR3 DNA follows: TGTGCCAGCAGTTTATGGACAGGTTCGCATCAGCCCCAGCATTTT. The encoded protein is CASSLWTGSHQPQHF. The genes are TRBV6-1 and TRBJ1-5; 7 positions match TRBD1. This CDR3 has 15 amino acids. Per germline, CDR1 MNHNS and CDR2 SASEGT. Germline trimming cut 5 bases from V and 5 bases from J; bases unmatched to any gene: 9.

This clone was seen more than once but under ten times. The CDR3 region has the DNA TGTGCCAGCAGACAAGGACTACACCAAAACCCAGATACGCAGTATTTT. This gives the protein CASRQGLHQNPDTQYF. The V and J genes are TRBV28 and TRBJ2-3; tentatively, D is TRBD2 (6 bases). The CDR3 totals 16 residues. Germline values: CDR1 MDHEN, CDR2 SYDVKM. V was shortened by 6 bases and J by 4 bases, with 20 bases between the two germline ends. The entire variable domain, with the rest obtained from reference TRBV28 and TRBJ2-3, is as follows: DVKVTQSSRYLVKRTGEKVFLECVQDMDHENMFWYRQDPGLGLRLIYFSYDVKMKEKGDIPEGYSVSREKKERFSLILESASTNQTSMYLCASRQGLHQNPDTQYFGPGTRLTVL.

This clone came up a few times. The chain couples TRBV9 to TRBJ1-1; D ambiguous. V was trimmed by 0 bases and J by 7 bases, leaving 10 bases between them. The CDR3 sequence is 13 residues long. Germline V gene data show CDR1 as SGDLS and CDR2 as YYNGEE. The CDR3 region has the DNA TGTGCCAGCAGCGTAGGCAGGTTCGGTGAAGCTTTCTTT. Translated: CASSVGRFGEAFF.

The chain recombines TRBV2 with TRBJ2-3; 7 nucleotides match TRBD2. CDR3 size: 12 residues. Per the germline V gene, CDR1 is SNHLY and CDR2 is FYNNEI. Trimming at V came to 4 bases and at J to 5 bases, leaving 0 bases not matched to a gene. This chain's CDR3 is CASSGGGDTQYF. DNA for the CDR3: TGTGCCAGCAGTGGGGGGGGAGATACGCAGTATTTT.

CDR3 loop: CASSTDRIQETQYF. In DNA form, the CDR3 reads TGTGCCAGCAGCACCGACAGAATACAAGAGACCCAGTACTTC. The V call is TRBV9, the J call TRBJ2-5; tentative D call: TRBD1 (5 bases). CDR1 and CDR2 from the germline V gene are SGDLS and YYNGEE. V was clipped by 4 bases and J by 2 bases, with 12 bases between them. The CDR3 spans 14 residues.

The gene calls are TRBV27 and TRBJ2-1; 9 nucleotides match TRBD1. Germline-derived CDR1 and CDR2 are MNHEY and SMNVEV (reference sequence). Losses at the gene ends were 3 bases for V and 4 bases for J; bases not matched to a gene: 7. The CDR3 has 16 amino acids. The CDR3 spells CASSFLGQGLYNEQFF. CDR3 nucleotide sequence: TGTGCCAGCAGTTTCCTCGGACAGGGGTTGTACAATGAGCAGTTCTTC.

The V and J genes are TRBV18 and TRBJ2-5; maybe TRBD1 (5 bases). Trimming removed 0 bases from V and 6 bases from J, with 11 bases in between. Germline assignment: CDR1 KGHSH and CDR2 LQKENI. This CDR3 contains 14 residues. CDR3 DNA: TGTGCCAGCTCACCACCGATCGACAGCAAGACCCAGTACTTC. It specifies CASSPPIDSKTQYF.